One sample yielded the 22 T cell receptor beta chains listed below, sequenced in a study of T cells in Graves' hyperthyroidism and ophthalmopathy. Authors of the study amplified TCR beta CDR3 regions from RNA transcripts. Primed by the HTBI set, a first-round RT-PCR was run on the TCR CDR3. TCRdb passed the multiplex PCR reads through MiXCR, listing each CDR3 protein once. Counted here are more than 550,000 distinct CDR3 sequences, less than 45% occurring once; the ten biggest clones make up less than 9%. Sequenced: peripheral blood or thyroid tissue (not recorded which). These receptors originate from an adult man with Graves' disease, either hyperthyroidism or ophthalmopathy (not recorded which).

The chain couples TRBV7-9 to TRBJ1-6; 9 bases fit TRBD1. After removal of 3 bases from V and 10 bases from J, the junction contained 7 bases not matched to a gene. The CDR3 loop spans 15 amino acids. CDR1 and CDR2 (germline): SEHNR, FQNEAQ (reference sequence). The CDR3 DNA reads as TGTGCCAGCAGCTTCCGGGACAGGGTGGAATCACCCCTCCACTTT. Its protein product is CASSFRDRVESPLHF.

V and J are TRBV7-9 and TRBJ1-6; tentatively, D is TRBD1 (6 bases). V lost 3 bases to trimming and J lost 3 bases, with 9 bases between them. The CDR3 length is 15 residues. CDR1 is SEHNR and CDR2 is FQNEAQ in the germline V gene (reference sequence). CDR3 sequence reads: CASSLGALYNSPLHF. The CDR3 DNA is TGTGCCAGCAGCTTGGGGGCCCTCTATAATTCACCCCTCCACTTT. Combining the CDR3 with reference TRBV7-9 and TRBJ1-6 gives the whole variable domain DTGVSQNPRHKITKRGQNVTFRCDPISEHNRLYWYRQTLGQGPEFLTYFQNEAQLEKSRLLSDRFSAERPKGSFSTLEIQRTEQGDSAMYLCASSLGALYNSPLHFGNGTRLTVT.

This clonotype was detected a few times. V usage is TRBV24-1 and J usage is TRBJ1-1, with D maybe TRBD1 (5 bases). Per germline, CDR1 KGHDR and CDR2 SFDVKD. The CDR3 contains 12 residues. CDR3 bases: TGTGCTAGGGACCGATTGAACACTGAAGCTTTCTTT. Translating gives CARDRLNTEAFF.

CDR3 in amino acids: CSARPGQGKAKLFF. CDR3 DNA sequence: TGCAGTGCTAGACCGGGACAGGGGAAGGCAAAACTGTTTTTT. J is TRBJ1-4 and V is TRBV20-1; 10 bases agree with TRBD1. CDR1 and CDR2 (germline): DFQATT, SNEGSKA (reference sequence). This CDR3 has 14 residues. With 2 bases clipped from V and 10 bases from J, the junction kept 7 bases outside the gene matches.

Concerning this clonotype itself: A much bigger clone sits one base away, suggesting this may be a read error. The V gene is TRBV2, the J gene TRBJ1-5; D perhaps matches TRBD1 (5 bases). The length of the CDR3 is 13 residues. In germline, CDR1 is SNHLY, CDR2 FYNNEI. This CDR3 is CASCEARDQPQHF. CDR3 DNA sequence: TGTGCCAGCTGTGAGGCCAGGGATCAGCCCCAGCATTTT.

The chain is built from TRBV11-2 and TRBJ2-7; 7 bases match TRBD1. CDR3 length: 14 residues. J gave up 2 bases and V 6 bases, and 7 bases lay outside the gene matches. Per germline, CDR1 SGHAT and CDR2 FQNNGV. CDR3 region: CASRDAGGAYEQYF. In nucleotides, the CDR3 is TGTGCCAGCAGAGACGCAGGGGGAGCCTACGAGCAGTACTTC.

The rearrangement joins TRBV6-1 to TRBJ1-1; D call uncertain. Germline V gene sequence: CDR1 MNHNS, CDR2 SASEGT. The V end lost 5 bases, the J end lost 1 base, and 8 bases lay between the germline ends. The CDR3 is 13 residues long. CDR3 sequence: CASSYEENTEAFF. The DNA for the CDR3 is TGTGCCAGCAGTTACGAGGAGAACACTGAAGCTTTCTTT.

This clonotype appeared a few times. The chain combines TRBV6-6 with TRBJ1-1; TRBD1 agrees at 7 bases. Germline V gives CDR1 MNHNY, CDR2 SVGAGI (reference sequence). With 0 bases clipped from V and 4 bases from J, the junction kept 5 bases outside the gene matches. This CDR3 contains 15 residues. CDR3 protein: CASSYSRAGGTEAFF. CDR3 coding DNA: TGTGCCAGCAGTTACTCGAGAGCAGGGGGCACTGAAGCTTTCTTT.

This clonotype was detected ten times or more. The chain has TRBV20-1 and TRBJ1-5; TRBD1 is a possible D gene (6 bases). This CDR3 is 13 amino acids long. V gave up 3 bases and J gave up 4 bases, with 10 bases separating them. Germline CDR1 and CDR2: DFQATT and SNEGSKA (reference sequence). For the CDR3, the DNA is TGCAGTGCTAGGGTGCAGGGGAATCAGCCCCAGCATTTT. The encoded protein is CSARVQGNQPQHF.

The CDR3 loop is CASSVEGQANYGYTF. For the CDR3, the DNA is TGTGCCAGCAGCGTTGAGGGGCAGGCAAACTATGGCTACACCTTC. The chain uses TRBV5-4 and TRBJ1-2; D possibly corresponds to TRBD1 (5 bases). This CDR3 is 15 amino acids long. The germline V gene encodes CDR1 SGHNT and CDR2 YYREEE (reference sequence). Trimming removed 4 bases at V and 2 bases at J, with 15 bases between.

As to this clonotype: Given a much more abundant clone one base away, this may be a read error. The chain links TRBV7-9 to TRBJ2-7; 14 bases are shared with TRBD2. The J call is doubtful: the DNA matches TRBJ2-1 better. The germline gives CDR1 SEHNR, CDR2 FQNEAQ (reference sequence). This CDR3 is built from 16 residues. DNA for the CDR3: TGTGCCAGCAGCCCTCGGACTAGCGGGAGGTCCTACGAGCAGTTCTTC. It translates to CASSPRTSGRSYEQFF.

This chain's CDR3 is CASRGRLGGYTF. The CDR3 DNA reads as TGTGCCAGCAGGGGAAGGCTTGGTGGCTACACCTTC. The chain recombines TRBV2 with TRBJ1-2; D remains unclear. Germline V CDR1 and CDR2: SNHLY, FYNNEI. Trimming took off 6 bases at V and 7 bases at J, with 12 bases between the two ends. The CDR3 is 12 amino acids.

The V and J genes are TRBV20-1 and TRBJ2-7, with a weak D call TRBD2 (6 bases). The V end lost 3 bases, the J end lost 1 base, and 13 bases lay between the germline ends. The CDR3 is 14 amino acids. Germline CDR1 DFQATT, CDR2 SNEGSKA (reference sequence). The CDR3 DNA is TGCAGTGCTAGTGTAGGGACTTTATCCTACGAGCAGTACTTC. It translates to CSASVGTLSYEQYF.

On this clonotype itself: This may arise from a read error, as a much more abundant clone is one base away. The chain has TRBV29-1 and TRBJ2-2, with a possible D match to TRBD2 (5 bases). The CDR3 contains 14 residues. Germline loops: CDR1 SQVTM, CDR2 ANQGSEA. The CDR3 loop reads CSVDGPENTGVLFF. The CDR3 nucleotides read TGCAGCGTTGACGGTCCAGAGAACACCGGGGTGCTGTTTTTT.

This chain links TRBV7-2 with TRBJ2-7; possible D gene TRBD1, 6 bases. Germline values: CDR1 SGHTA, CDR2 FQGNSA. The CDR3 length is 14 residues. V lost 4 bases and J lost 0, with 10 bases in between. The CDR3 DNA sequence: TGTGCCAGCAGCTACGGGACAAGCTCCTACGAGCAGTACTTC. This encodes CASSYGTSSYEQYF.

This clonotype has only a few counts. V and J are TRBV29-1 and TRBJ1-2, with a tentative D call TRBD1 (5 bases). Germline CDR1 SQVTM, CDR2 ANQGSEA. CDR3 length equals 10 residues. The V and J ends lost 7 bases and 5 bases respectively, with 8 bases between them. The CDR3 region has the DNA TGCAGCGGTCGACAGTATGGCTACACCTTC. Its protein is CSGRQYGYTF.

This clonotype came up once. DNA of the CDR3: TGTGCCAGCAGCTTATCAGGGGCGGACGGTTCACCCCTCCACTTT. As protein: CASSLSGADGSPLHF. This chain joins TRBV7-9 and TRBJ1-6; tentatively, D is TRBD1 (6 bases). Trimming took off 2 bases at V and 9 bases at J, with 14 bases between the two ends. CDR3 length: 15 amino acids. Per the germline V gene, CDR1 is SEHNR and CDR2 is FQNEAQ (reference sequence). The entire variable domain, with the rest obtained from reference TRBV7-9 and TRBJ1-6, is as follows: DTGVSQNPRHKITKRGQNVTFRCDPISEHNRLYWYRQTLGQGPEFLTYFQNEAQLEKSRLLSDRFSAERPKGSFSTLEIQRTEQGDSAMYLCASSLSGADGSPLHFGNGTRLTVT.

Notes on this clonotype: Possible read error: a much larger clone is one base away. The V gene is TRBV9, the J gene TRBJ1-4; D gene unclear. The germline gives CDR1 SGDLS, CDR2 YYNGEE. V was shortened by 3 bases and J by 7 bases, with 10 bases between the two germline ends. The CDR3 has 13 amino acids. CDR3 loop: CASSGEDGEKLFF. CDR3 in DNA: TGTGCCAGCAGCGGGGAGGACGGTGAAAAACTGTTTTTT.

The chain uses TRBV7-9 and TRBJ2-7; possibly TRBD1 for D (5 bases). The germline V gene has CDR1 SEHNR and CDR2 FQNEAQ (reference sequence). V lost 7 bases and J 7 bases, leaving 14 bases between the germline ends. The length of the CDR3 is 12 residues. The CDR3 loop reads CASNLEGAEQYF. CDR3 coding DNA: TGTGCCAGCAACTTGGAAGGGGCAGAGCAGTACTTC. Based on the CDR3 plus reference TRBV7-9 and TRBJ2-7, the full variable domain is DTGVSQNPRHKITKRGQNVTFRCDPISEHNRLYWYRQTLGQGPEFLTYFQNEAQLEKSRLLSDRFSAERPKGSFSTLEIQRTEQGDSAMYLCASNLEGAEQYFGPGTRLTVT.

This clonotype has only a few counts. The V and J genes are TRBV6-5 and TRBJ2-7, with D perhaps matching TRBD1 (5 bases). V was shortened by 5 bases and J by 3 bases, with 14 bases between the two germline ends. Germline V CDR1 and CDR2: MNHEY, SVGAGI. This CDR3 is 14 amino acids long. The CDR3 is CASSTKGILYEQYF. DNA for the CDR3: TGTGCCAGCAGTACGAAGGGGATCCTCTACGAGCAGTACTTC.

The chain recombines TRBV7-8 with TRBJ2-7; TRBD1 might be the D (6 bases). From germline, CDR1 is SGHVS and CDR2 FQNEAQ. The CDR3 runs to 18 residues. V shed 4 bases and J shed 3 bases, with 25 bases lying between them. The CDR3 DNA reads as TGTGCCAGCAGCTCCCGACAGGTTGGTCGTGGGGAGCGCTACGAGCAGTACTTC. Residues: CASSSRQVGRGERYEQYF.

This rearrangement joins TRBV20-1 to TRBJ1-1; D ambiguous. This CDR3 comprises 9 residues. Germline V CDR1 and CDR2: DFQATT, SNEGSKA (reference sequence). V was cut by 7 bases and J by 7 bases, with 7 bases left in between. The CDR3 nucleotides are TGCAGTGGGTTGGGTGAAGCTTTCTTT. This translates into CSGLGEAFF.